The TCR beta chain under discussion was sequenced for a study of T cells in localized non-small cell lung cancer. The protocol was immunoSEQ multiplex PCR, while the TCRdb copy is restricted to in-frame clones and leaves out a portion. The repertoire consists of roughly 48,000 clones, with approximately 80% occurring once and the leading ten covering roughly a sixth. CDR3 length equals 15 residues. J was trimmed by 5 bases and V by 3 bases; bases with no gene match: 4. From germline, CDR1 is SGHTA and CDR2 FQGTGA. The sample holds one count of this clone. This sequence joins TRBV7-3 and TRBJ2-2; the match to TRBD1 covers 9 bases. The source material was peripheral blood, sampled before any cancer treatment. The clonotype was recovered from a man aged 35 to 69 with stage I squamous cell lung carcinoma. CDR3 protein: CASSFGDRETGELFF. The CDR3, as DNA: TGTGCCAGCAGCTTCGGGGACAGGGAGACCGGGGAGCTGTTTTTT.